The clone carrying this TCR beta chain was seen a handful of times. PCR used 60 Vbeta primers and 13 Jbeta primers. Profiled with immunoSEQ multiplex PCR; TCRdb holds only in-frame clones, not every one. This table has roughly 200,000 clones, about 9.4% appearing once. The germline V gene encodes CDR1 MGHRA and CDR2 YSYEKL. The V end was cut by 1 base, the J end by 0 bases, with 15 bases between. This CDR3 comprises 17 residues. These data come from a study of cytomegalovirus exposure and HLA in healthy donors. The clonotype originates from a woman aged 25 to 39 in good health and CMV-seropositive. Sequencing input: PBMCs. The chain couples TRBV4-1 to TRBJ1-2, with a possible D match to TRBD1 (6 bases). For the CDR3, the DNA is TGCGCCAGCAGCCAAGCTACCGACAGGACCTCTAACTATGGCTACACCTTC. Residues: CASSQATDRTSNYGYTF.